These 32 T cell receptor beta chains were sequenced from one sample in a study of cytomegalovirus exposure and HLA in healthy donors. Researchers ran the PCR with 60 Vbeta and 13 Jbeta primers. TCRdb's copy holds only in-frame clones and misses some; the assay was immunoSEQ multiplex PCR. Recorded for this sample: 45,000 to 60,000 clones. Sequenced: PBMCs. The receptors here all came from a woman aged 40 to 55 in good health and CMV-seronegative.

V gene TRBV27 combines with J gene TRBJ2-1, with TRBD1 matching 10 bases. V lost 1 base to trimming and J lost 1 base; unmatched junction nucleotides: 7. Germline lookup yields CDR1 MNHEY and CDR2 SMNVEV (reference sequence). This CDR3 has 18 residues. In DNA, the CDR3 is TGTGCCAGCAGTTTATTTGGGACAGGGGTTAAGTCCTACAATGAGCAGTTCTTC. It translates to CASSLFGTGVKSYNEQFF.

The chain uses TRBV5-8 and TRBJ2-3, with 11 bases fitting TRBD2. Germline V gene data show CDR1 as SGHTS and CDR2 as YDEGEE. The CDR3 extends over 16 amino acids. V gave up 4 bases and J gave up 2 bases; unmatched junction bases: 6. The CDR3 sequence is CASSLGTSGYTDTQYF. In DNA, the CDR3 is TGTGCCAGCAGCCTAGGGACTAGCGGATACACAGATACGCAGTATTTT.

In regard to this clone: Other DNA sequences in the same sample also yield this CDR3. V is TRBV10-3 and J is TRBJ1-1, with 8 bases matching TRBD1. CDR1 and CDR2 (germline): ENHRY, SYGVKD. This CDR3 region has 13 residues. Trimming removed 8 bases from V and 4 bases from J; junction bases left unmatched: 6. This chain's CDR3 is CAIQGALGTEAFF. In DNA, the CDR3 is TGTGCCATCCAGGGGGCGCTGGGCACTGAAGCTTTCTTT.

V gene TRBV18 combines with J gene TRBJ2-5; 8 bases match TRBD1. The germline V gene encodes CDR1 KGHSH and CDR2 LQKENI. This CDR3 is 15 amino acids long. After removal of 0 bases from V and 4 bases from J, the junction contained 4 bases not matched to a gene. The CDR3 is CASSPPSTGGETQYF. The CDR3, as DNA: TGTGCCAGCTCACCACCGAGCACAGGGGGAGAGACCCAGTACTTC.

This CDR3 reads CASSLGQSTDTQYF. CDR3 coding DNA: TGTGCCAGCAGCCTCGGACAGTCCACAGATACGCAGTATTTT. The chain has TRBV7-9 and TRBJ2-3, with TRBD1 as a possible D gene (6 bases). Deletions cut 5 bases from V and 2 bases from J, with 11 bases between. The V gene's germline CDR1 is SEHNR and CDR2 FQNEAQ (reference sequence). The CDR3 has 14 amino acids.

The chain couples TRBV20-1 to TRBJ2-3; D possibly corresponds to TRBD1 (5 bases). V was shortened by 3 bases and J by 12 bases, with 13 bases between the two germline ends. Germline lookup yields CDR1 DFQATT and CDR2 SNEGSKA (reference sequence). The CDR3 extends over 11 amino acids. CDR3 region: CSARGLSPQYF. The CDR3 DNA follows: TGCAGTGCTAGGGGGCTCAGCCCTCAGTATTTT.

The CDR3 loop reads CASSSIQGAGNEQYF. As DNA, the CDR3 is TGTGCCAGCAGCTCAATACAGGGGGCAGGGAACGAGCAGTACTTC. The chain is built from TRBV7-2 and TRBJ2-7, with 9 nucleotides matching TRBD1. The CDR3 sequence is 15 residues long. Germline CDR1 reads SGHTA; CDR2 reads FQGNSA. Trimming cost V 4 bases and J 5 bases; bases outside gene matches: 9.

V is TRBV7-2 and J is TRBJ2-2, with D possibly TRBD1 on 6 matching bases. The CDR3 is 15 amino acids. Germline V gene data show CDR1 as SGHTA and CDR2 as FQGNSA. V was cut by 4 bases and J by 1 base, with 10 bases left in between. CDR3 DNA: TGTGCCAGCAGCTCGAGGACAGAGAACACCGGGGAGCTGTTTTTT. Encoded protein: CASSSRTENTGELFF.

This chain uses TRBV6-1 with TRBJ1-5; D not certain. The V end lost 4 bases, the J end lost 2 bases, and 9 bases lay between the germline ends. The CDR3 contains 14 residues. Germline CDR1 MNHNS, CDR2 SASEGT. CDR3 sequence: CASSAISGNQPQHF. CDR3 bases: TGTGCCAGCAGTGCCATCAGTGGCAATCAGCCCCAGCATTTT.

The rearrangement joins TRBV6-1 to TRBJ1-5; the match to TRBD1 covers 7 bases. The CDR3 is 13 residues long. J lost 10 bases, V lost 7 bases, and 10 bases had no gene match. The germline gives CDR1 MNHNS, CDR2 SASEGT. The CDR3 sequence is CASTRQGDRPQHF. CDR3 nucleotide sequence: TGTGCCAGCACTCGTCAGGGGGATAGACCCCAGCATTTT.

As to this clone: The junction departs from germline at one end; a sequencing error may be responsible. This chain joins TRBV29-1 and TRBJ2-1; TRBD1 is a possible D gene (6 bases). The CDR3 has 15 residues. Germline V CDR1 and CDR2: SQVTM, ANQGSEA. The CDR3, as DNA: TGCAGCGTTGAGGGGACGGACAGCTCCGACAATGAGCAGTTCTTC. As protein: CSVEGTDSSDNEQFF.

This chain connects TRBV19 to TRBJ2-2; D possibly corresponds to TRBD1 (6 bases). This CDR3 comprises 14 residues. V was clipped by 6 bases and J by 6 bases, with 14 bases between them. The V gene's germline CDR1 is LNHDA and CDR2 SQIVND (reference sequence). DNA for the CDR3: TGTGCCAGTAGCAAGATACAGGGACCCGGGGAGCTGTTTTTT. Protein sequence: CASSKIQGPGELFF.

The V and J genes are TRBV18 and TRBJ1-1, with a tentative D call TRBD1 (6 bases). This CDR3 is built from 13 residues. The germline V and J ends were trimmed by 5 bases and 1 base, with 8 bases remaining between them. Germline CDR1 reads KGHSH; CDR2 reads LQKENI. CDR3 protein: CASSTTGNTEAFF. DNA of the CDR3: TGTGCCAGCTCAACGACAGGGAACACTGAAGCTTTCTTT.

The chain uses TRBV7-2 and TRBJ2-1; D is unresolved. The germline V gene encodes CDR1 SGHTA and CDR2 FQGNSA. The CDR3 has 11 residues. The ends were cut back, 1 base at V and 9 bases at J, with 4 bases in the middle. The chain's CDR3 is CASSLVLEQFF. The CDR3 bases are TGTGCCAGCAGCTTAGTTCTTGAGCAGTTCTTC.

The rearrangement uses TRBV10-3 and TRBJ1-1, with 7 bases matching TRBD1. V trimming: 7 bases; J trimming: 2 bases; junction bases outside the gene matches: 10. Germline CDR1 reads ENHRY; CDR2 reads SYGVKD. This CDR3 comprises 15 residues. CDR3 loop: CAITDGTVGNTEAFF. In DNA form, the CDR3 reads TGTGCCATCACGGATGGGACAGTAGGAAACACTGAAGCTTTCTTT.

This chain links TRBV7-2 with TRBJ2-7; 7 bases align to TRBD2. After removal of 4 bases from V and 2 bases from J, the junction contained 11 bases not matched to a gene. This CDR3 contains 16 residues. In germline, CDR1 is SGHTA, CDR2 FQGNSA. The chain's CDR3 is CASSSIGGTKTYEQYF. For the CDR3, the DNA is TGTGCCAGCAGCTCAATCGGCGGGACTAAAACCTACGAGCAGTACTTC.

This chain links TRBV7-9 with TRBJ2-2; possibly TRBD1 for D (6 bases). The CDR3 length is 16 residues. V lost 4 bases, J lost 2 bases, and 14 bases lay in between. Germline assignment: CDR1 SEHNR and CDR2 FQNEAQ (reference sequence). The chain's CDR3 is CASSSTGQFNTGELFF. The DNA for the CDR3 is TGTGCCAGCAGCTCAACCGGACAGTTCAACACCGGGGAGCTGTTTTTT.

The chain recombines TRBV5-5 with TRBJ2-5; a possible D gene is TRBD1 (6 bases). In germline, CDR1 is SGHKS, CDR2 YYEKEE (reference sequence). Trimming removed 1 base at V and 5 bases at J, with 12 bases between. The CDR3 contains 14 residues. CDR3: CASSLTGTWETQYF. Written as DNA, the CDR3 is TGTGCCAGCAGCTTGACAGGGACCTGGGAGACCCAGTACTTC.

The CDR3 protein is CASSYLRDSGNTIYF. The CDR3, as DNA: TGTGCCAGCAGTTACCTCAGGGACTCCGGAAACACCATATATTTT. The chain employs TRBV6-5 and TRBJ1-3, with D possibly TRBD1 on 5 matching bases. CDR3 length: 15 amino acids. V was pared by 2 bases and J by 4 bases, with 12 bases between. CDR1 is MNHEY and CDR2 is SVGAGI in the germline V gene.

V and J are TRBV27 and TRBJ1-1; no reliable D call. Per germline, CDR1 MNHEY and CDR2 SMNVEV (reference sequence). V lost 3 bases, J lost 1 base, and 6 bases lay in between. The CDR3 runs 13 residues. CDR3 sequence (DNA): TGTGCCAGCAGTTTGAGAGAGAACACTGAAGCTTTCTTT. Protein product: CASSLRENTEAFF.

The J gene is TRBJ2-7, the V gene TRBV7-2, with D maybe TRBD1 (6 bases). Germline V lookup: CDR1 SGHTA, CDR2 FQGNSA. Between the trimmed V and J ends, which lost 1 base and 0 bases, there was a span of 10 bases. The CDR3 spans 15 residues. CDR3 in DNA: TGTGCCAGCAGCTTAGTTCAGGGGCCCTCCTACGAGCAGTACTTC. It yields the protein CASSLVQGPSYEQYF. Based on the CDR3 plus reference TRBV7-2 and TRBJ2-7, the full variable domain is GAGVSQSPSNKVTEKGKDVELRCDPISGHTALYWYRQSLGQGLEFLIYFQGNSAPDKSGLPSDRFSAERTGGSVSTLTIQRTQQEDSAVYLCASSLVQGPSYEQYFGPGTRLTVT.

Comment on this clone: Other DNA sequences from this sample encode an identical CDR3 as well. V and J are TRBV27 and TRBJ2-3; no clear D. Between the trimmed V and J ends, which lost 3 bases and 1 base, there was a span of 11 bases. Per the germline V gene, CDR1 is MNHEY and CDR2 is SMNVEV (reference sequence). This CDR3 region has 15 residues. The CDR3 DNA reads TGTGCCAGCAGTTTTCTAGTGGGTGGCACAGATACGCAGTATTTT. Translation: CASSFLVGGTDTQYF.

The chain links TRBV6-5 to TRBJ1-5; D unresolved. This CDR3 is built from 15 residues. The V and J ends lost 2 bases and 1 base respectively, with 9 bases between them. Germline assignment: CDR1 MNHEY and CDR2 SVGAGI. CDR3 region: CASSYGQMSNQPQHF. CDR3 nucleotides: TGTGCCAGCAGTTACGGGCAGATGAGCAATCAGCCCCAGCATTTT.

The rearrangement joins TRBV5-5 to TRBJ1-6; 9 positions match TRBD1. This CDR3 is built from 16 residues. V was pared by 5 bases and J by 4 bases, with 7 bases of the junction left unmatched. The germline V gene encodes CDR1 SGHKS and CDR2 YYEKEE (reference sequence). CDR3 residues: CASRTGGEIYNSPLHF. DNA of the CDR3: TGTGCCAGCAGAACAGGGGGCGAGATATATAATTCACCCCTCCACTTT.

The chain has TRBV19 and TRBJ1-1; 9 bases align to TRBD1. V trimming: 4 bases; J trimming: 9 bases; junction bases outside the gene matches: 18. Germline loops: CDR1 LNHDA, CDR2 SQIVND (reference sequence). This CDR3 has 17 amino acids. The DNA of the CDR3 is TGTGCCAGTAGTAACGTCCCGGGACAGGGAAGGCGGGGAAAAGCTTTCTTT. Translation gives CASSNVPGQGRRGKAFF.

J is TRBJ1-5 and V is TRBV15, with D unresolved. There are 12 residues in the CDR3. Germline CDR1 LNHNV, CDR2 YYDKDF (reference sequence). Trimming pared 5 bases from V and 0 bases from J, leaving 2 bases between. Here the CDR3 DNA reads TGTGCCACCAGCCTTAGCAATCAGCCCCAGCATTTT. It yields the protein CATSLSNQPQHF.

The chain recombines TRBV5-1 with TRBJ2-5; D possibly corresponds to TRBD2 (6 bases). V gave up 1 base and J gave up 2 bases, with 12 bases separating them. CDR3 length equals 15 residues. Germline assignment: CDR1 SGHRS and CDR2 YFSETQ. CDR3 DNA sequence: TGCGCCAGCAGCTTGAGTGGCGGGGAGCAAGAGACCCAGTACTTC. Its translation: CASSLSGGEQETQYF.

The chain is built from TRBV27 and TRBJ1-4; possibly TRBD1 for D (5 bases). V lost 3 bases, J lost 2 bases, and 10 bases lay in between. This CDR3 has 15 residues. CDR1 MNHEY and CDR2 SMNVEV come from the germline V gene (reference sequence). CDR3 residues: CASSFQGVTNEKLFF. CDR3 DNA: TGTGCCAGCAGTTTCCAGGGTGTGACTAATGAAAAACTGTTTTTT. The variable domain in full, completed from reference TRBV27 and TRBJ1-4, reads EAQVTQNPRYLITVTGKKLTVTCSQNMNHEYMSWYRQDPGLGLRQIYYSMNVEVTDKGDVPEGYKVSRKEKRNFPLILESPSPNQTSLYFCASSFQGVTNEKLFFGSGTQLSVL.

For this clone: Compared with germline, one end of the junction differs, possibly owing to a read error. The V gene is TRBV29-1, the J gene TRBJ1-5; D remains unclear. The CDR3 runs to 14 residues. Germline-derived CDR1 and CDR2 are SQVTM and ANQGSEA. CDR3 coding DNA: TGCAGCGTGGTAGGAGCGGATAGCAATCAGCACCAGCATTTT. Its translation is CSVVGADSNQHQHF.

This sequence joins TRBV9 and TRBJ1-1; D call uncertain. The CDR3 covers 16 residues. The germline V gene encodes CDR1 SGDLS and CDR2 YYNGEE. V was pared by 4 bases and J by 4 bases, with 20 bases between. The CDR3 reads CASSREGSTGGTEAFF. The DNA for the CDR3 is TGTGCCAGCAGCAGGGAGGGCTCGACCGGTGGCACTGAAGCTTTCTTT.

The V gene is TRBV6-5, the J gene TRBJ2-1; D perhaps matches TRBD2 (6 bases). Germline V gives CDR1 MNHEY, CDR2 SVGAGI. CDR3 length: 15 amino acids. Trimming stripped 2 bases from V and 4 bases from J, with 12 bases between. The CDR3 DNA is TGTGCCAGCAGTTACAAACCGGGAGCTTACAATGAGCAGTTCTTC. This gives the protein CASSYKPGAYNEQFF.

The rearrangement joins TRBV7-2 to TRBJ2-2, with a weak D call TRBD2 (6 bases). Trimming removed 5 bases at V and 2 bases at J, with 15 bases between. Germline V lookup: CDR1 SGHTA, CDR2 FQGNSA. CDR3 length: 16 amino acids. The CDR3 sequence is CASSKLTGVNTGELFF. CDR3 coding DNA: TGTGCCAGCAGCAAGCTCACGGGGGTTAACACCGGGGAGCTGTTTTTT.